These 18 T cell receptor beta chains were sequenced from one sample in a study of identical twins (dated by TCRdb to about 2016). The library was built by means of 5' RACE. These reads were obtained on an Illumina HiSeq 2000. TCRdb reprocessed the public reads (quality trimming at Q25 with fastp, clone calling with MiXCR) and kept in-frame beta chains. Every distinct CDR3 protein forms one entry, paired with its most common genes and DNA. The sample table holds 250,000 or so distinct CDR3 sequences, of which 9.5% to 15% were seen once. The top ten hold 3.5% to 5% of the sample. These data are also associated with another study on yellow fever vaccine responses in identical twins.

The sample consisted of memory (CD45RO+) T cells sorted from blood. The cell subset or site label for this specimen denotes: CD45RO+ enriched T cells. The receptors were gathered from a woman aged 18-29 years in good health.

This rearrangement joins TRBV7-2 to TRBJ2-1; 8 nucleotides line up with TRBD2. The germline gives CDR1 SGHTA, CDR2 FQGNSA. CDR3 length: 15 amino acids. The V segment lost 5 bases and the J segment 7 bases; nucleotides outside the gene matches: 10. The CDR3: CASSDGTSPSNEQFF. The CDR3 DNA reads TGTGCCAGCAGCGACGGGACTAGTCCTTCTAATGAGCAGTTCTTC.

This clonotype was picked up many times. This chain uses TRBV4-2 with TRBJ1-6; D remains ambiguous. This CDR3 comprises 15 residues. V gave up 0 bases and J gave up 4 bases, with 7 bases separating them. The germline V gene has CDR1 LGHNA and CDR2 YNFKEQ. CDR3 nucleotide sequence: TGTGCCAGCAGCCAAGAGGACGGGTATAATTCACCCCTCCACTTT. This sequence encodes CASSQEDGYNSPLHF.

There are a few counts of this clonotype. The chain links TRBV7-2 to TRBJ2-1; weak D call: TRBD2 (6 bases). The ends were cut back, 3 bases at V and 8 bases at J, with 11 bases in the middle. The CDR3 extends over 13 amino acids. In germline, CDR1 is SGHTA, CDR2 FQGNSA. This CDR3 is CASSFRGNYEQFF. In nucleotides, the CDR3 is TGTGCCAGCAGCTTCCGCGGGAATTATGAGCAGTTCTTC.

This clonotype was recorded a few times. The chain couples TRBV29-1 to TRBJ2-5; TRBD2 agrees at 7 bases. Germline V CDR1 and CDR2: SQVTM, ANQGSEA. This CDR3 spans 12 amino acids. V dropped 4 bases and J dropped 2; count of bases not matched to a gene: 1. The CDR3: CSVGTSQETQYF. The CDR3, as DNA: TGCAGCGTTGGGACTAGTCAAGAGACCCAGTACTTC.

Only a few counts were recorded for this clonotype. The rearrangement links TRBV7-3 to TRBJ2-2; possibly TRBD2 for D (6 bases). The CDR3 loop spans 16 amino acids. V gave up 4 bases and J gave up 1 base, with 13 bases separating them. Germline CDR1 and CDR2: SGHTA and FQGTGA. CDR3 sequence: CASSSPMGGNTGELFF. CDR3 nucleotide sequence: TGTGCCAGCAGCTCCCCTATGGGGGGGAACACCGGGGAGCTGTTTTTT.

This chain joins TRBV5-6 and TRBJ2-1, with 10 bases lining up with TRBD1. The CDR3 spans 15 residues. With V trimmed by 5 bases and J by 2 bases, 4 bases remained unmatched. Germline CDR1 SGHDT, CDR2 YYEEEE. The DNA for the CDR3 is TGTGCCAGCAGACGGACAGGGGGTACCTACAATGAGCAGTTCTTC. It encodes CASRRTGGTYNEQFF.

The rearrangement links TRBV3-1 to TRBJ1-5, with D possibly TRBD1 on 6 matching bases. The CDR3 has 17 residues. The germline V gene encodes CDR1 LGHDT and CDR2 YNNKEL (reference sequence). The V gene lost 1 base and the J gene lost 4 bases, with 17 bases spanning the gap. CDR3 sequence: CASSQAGGGRGNQPQHF. The CDR3 DNA is TGTGCCAGCAGCCAAGCGGGCGGGGGGCGCGGTAATCAGCCCCAGCATTTT.

Ten or more counts support this clonotype. The genes are TRBV29-1 and TRBJ2-5, with a weak D call TRBD2 (6 bases). V lost 5 bases to trimming and J lost 4 bases, with 17 bases between them. This CDR3 contains 14 residues. CDR1 is SQVTM, CDR2 ANQGSEA, per germline. CDR3: CSVTRQARGETQYF. The CDR3 coding sequence is TGCAGCGTTACGCGTCAGGCGCGGGGAGAGACCCAGTACTTC.

This clonotype was picked up a small number of times. The chain recombines TRBV20-1 with TRBJ2-1; D remains unclear. CDR1 and CDR2 from the germline V gene are DFQATT and SNEGSKA (reference sequence). This CDR3 has 16 amino acids. Between the trimmed V and J ends, which lost 4 bases and 3 bases, there was a span of 19 bases. The CDR3 reads CSATPAEGQNYNEQFF. The CDR3 DNA follows: TGCAGTGCTACCCCCGCTGAAGGCCAGAACTACAATGAGCAGTTCTTC.

This clonotype was found a few times. The chain recombines TRBV7-2 with TRBJ2-3; maybe TRBD2 (6 bases). Looked up from germline, CDR1 is SGHTA and CDR2 is FQGNSA. The CDR3 sequence is 13 residues long. V lost 6 bases, J lost 6 bases, and 13 bases lay in between. The CDR3 nucleotides are TGTGCCAGCAGACAAGTGGGGAGGGATACGCAGTATTTT. Protein: CASRQVGRDTQYF.

This clonotype was seen ten or more times. The V call is TRBV12-3 or TRBV12-4, the J call TRBJ1-3, with D possibly TRBD1 on 5 matching bases. Trimming took 2 bases from V and 4 from J, leaving 18 bases between them. CDR3 size: 17 residues. CDR3 in amino acids: CASSLILGATSGNTIYF. CDR3 nucleotide sequence: TGTGCCAGCAGTTTAATACTAGGGGCGACGTCCGGAAACACCATATATTTT.

This clonotype was seen more than once but under ten times. The CDR3 reads CASSTSGGVGELFF. The DNA of the CDR3 is TGTGCCAGCAGCACTTCAGGCGGAGTCGGGGAGCTGTTTTTT. V usage is TRBV6-2 or TRBV6-3 and J usage is TRBJ2-2; D call uncertain. The CDR3 length is 14 residues. The V end lost 6 bases, the J end lost 7 bases, and 15 bases lay between the germline ends. Germline V gives CDR1 MNHEY, CDR2 SVGEGT.

In its sample, this clonotype was seen many times. This sequence joins TRBV12-3 or TRBV12-4 and TRBJ2-5; D might be TRBD1 (8 bases). The CDR3 runs to 14 residues. V lost 7 bases and J 7 bases, leaving 19 bases between the germline ends. The CDR3 DNA sequence: TGTGCCAGCAAACCGACAGGGGAGGGGGCGACCCAGTACTTC. It translates to CASKPTGEGATQYF.

This clonotype has just a few counts. J is TRBJ2-3 and V is TRBV20-1; possible D gene TRBD2, 6 bases. V was trimmed by 3 bases and J by 2 bases, leaving 12 bases between them. In germline, CDR1 is DFQATT, CDR2 SNEGSKA (reference sequence). CDR3 length: 14 amino acids. CDR3 DNA: TGCAGTGCTAGGTCTGCGGGGCTCACAGATACGCAGTATTTT. Translating it yields CSARSAGLTDTQYF.

This clonotype showed up just a few times. The chain couples TRBV29-1 to TRBJ1-1; 7 bases agree with TRBD1. CDR3 length equals 14 residues. Trimming at V came to 4 bases and at J to 0 bases, leaving 5 bases not matched to a gene. CDR1 is SQVTM and CDR2 is ANQGSEA in the germline V gene. CDR3 sequence (DNA): TGCAGCGTTGGGGACAGTGAACTGAACACTGAAGCTTTCTTT. Protein sequence: CSVGDSELNTEAFF.

This clonotype was detected a few times. The chain employs TRBV28 and TRBJ2-4; D ambiguous. CDR1 and CDR2 from the germline V gene are MDHEN and SYDVKM. The V gene lost 6 bases and the J gene lost 1 base, with 4 bases spanning the gap. The CDR3 has 12 amino acids. The CDR3 DNA reads as TGTGCCAGCAGAGGGGCCAAAAACATTCAGTACTTC. This codes for CASRGAKNIQYF.

This clonotype was observed many times. The chain employs TRBV14 and TRBJ2-1; tentatively, D is TRBD1 or TRBD2 (5 bases each). CDR1 SGHDN and CDR2 FVKESK come from the germline V gene. Trimming cost V 3 bases and J 2 bases, with 14 bases left between them. This CDR3 region has 16 residues. CDR3 coding DNA: TGTGCCAGCAGCCACCTAGGGGAGTCCCCCTACAATGAGCAGTTCTTC. It translates to CASSHLGESPYNEQFF.

This clonotype was seen many times. The CDR3: CASRPPSGSSDTQYF. The DNA for the CDR3 is TGTGCCAGCAGACCTCCTAGCGGGAGTTCTGATACGCAGTATTTT. This chain joins TRBV12-3 or TRBV12-4 and TRBJ2-3, with 10 bases identical to TRBD2. V lost 6 bases, J lost 6 bases, and 9 bases stayed unmatched. CDR3 length: 15 amino acids.